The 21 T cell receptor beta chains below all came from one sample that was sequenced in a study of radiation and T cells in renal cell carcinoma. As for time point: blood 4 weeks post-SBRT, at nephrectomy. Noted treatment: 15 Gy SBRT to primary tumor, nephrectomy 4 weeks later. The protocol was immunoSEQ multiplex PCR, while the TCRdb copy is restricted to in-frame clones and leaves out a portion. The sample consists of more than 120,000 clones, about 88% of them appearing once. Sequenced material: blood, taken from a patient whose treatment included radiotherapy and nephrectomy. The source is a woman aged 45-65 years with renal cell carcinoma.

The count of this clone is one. The CDR3 nucleotides are TGTGCCAGCAGTGAAATTGCGGGGAGGGCGACAACCTACGAGCAGTACTTC. Its translation is CASSEIAGRATTYEQYF. This chain connects TRBV6-1 to TRBJ2-7; TRBD2 aligns across 7 bases. Germline V gene sequence: CDR1 MNHNS, CDR2 SASEGT. V trimming: 2 bases; J trimming: 2 bases; junction bases outside the gene matches: 12. CDR3 length: 17 amino acids.

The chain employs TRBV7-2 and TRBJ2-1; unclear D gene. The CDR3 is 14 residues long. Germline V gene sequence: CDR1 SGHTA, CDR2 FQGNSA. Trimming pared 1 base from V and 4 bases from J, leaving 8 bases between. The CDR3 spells CASSLDSRYNEQFF. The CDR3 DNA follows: TGTGCCAGCAGCTTAGACTCTAGATACAATGAGCAGTTCTTC.

CDR3 sequence (DNA): TGTGCCAGCTCACCACCCCCGGAGGGGGAGACCCAGTACTTC. Protein sequence: CASSPPPEGETQYF. V usage is TRBV18 and J usage is TRBJ2-5; a possible D gene is TRBD2 (6 bases). CDR1 and CDR2 (germline): KGHSH, LQKENI. V was pared by 0 bases and J by 5 bases, with 10 bases between. CDR3 length: 14 residues.

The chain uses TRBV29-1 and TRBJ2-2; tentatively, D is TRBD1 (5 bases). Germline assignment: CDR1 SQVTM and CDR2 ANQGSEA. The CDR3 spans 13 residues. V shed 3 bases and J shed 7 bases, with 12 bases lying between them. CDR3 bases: TGCAGCGTTGATTTTACGCAGGGCGGGGAGCTGTTTTTT. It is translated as CSVDFTQGGELFF.

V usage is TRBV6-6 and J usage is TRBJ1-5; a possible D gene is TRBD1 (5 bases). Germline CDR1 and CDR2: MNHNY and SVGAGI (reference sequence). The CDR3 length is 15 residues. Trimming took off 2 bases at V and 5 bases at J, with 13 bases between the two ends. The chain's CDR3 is CASSYLQVGYQPQHF. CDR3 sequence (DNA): TGTGCCAGCAGTTACCTACAGGTGGGCTATCAGCCCCAGCATTTT.

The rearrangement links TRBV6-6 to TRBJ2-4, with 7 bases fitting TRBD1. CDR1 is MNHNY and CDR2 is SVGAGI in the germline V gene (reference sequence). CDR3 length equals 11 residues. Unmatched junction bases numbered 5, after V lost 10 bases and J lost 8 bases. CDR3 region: CATYRGDIQYF. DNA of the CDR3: TGTGCCACCTACAGGGGAGACATTCAGTACTTC.

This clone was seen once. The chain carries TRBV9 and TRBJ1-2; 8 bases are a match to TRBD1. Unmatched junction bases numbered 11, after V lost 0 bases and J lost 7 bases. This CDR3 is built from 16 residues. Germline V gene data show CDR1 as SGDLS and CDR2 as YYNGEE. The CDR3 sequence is CASSVGQGNYAGGYTF. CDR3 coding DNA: TGTGCCAGCAGCGTAGGACAGGGGAACTATGCGGGTGGCTACACCTTC.

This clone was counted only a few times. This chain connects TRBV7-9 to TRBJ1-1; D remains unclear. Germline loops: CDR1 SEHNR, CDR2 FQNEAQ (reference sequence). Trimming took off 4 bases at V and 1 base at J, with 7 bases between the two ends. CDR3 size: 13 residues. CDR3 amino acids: CASSYTENTEAFF. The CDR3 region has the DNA TGTGCCAGCAGCTATACAGAGAACACTGAAGCTTTCTTT. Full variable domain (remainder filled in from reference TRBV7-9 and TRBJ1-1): DTGVSQNPRHKITKRGQNVTFRCDPISEHNRLYWYRQTLGQGPEFLTYFQNEAQLEKSRLLSDRFSAERPKGSFSTLEIQRTEQGDSAMYLCASSYTENTEAFFGQGTRLTVV.

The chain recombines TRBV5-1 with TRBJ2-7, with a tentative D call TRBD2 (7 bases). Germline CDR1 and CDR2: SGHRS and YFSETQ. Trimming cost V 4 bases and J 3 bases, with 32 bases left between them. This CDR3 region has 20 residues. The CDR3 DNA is TGCGCCAGCAGCCCCCTTGGCGGGGGCGCAAGGGGAAGTACTTTCTACGAGCAGTACTTC. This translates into CASSPLGGGARGSTFYEQYF.

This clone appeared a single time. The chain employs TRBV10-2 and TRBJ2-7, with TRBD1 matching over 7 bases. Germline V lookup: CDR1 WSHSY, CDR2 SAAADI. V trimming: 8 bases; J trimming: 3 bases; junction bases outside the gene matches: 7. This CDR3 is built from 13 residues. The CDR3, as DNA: TGCGCCAGCGTTGACAGGGCCCTCTACGAGCAGTACTTC. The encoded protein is CASVDRALYEQYF.

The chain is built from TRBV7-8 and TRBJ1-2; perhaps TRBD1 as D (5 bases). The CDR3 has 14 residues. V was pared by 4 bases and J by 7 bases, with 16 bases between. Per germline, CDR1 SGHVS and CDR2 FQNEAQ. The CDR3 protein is CASSSGGVLGGYTF. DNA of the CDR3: TGTGCCAGCAGCTCTGGGGGGGTTCTAGGTGGCTACACCTTC.

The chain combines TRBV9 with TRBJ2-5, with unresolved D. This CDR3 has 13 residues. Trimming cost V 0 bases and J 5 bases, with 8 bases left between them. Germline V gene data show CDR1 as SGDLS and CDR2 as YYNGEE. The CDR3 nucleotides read TGTGCCAGCAGCGTAGGACTGGGGGAGACCCAGTACTTC. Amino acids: CASSVGLGETQYF.

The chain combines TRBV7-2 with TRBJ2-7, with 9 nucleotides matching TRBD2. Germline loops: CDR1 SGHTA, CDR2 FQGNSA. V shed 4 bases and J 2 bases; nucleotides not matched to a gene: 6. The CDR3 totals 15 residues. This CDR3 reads CASSSTSGYPYEQYF. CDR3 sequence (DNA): TGTGCCAGCAGCTCGACTAGCGGATACCCCTACGAGCAGTACTTC.

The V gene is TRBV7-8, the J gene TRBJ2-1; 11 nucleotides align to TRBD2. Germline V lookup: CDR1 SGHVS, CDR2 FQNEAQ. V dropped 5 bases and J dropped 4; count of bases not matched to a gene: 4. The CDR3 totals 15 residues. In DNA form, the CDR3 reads TGTGCCAGCAGCCTTAGCGGGGGGGGTTACAATGAGCAGTTCTTC. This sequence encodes CASSLSGGGYNEQFF. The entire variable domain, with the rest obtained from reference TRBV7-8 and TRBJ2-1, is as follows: GAGVSQSPRYKVAKRGQDVALRCDPISGHVSLFWYQQALGQGPEFLTYFQNEAQLDKSGLPSDRFFAERPEGSVSTLKIQRTQQEDSAVYLCASSLSGGGYNEQFFGPGTRLTVL.

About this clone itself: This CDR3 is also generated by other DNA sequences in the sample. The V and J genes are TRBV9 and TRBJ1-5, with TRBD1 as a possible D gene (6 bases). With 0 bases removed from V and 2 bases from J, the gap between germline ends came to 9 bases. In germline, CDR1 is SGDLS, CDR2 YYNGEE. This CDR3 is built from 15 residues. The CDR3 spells CASSVGTVGNQPQHF. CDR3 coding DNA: TGTGCCAGCAGCGTAGGGACAGTGGGCAATCAGCCCCAGCATTTT.

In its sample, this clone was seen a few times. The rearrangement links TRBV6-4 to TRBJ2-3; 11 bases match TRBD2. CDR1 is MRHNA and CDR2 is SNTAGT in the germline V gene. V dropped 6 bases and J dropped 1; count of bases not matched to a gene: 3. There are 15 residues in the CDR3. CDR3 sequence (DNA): TGTGCCAGCAGCCTGACTAGCGGGGGCACAGATACGCAGTATTTT. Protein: CASSLTSGGTDTQYF.

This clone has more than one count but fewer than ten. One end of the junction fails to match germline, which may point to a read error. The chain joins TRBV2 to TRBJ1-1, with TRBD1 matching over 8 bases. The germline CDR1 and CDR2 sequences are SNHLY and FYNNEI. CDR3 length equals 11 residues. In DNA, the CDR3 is TGTGCCAGCGCAAAAGCGGGGACAGGACAGTTT. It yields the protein CASAKAGTGQF. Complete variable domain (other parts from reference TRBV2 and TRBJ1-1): EPEVTQTPSHQVTQMGQEVILRCVPISNHLYFYWYRQILGQKVEFLVSFYNNEISEKSEIFDDQFSVERPDGSNFTLKIRSTKLEDSAMYFCASAKAGTGQFGQGTRLTVV.

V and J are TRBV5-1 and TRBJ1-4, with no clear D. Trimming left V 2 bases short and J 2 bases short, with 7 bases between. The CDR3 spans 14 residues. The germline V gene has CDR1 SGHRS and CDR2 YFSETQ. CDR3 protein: CASSFVGTNEKLFF. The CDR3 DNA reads TGCGCCAGCAGCTTTGTAGGGACTAATGAAAAACTGTTTTTT. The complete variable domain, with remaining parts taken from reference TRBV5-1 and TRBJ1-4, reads KAGVTQTPRYLIKTRGQQVTLSCSPISGHRSVSWYQQTPGQGLQFLFEYFSETQRNKGNFPGRFSGRQFSNSRSEMNVSTLELGDSALYLCASSFVGTNEKLFFGSGTQLSVL.

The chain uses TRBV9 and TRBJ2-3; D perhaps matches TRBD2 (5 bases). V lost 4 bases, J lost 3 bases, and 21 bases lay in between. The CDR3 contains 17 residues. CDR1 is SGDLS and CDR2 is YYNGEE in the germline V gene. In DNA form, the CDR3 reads TGTGCCAGCAGCCTCTCGTCCCCCGCGGGCGGTACAGATACGCAGTATTTT. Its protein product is CASSLSSPAGGTDTQYF. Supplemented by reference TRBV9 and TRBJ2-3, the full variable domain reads DSGVTQTPKHLITATGQRVTLRCSPRSGDLSVYWYQQSLDQGLQFLIQYYNGEERAKGNILERFSAQQFPDLHSELNLSSLELGDSALYFCASSLSSPAGGTDTQYFGPGTRLTVL.

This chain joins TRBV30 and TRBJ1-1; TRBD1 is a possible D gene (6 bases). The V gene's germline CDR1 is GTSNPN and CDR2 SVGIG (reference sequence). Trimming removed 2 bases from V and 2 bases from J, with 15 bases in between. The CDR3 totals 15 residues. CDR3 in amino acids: CAWSLGGQSNTEAFF. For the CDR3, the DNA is TGTGCCTGGAGTTTGGGGGGCCAAAGTAACACTGAAGCTTTCTTT.

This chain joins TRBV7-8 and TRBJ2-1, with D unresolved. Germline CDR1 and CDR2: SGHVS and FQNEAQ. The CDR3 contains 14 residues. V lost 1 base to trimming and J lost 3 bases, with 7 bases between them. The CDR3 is CASSLEPDYNEQFF. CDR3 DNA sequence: TGTGCCAGCAGCTTAGAGCCAGACTACAATGAGCAGTTCTTC.